The clone carrying this T cell receptor (beta chain) occurred a few times. Extracted RNA was reverse transcribed, and the resulting cDNA served as sequencing template. Measured with immunoSEQ multiplex PCR; TCRdb has only the in-frame clones, and not every one. The repertoire holds 200,000 to 250,000 clones, with about 40% as singletons. The sample belongs to a study of CD8+ T cells in alopecia areata. CDR1 is WNHNN, CDR2 SYGVQD, per germline (reference sequence). The CDR3 covers 13 residues. Trimming pared 3 bases from V and 3 bases from J, leaving 6 bases between. The treatment here: oral pan-JAK inhibitor, 5-10 mg twice daily.

This material consisted of CD4+ T cells sorted from blood, taken at approximately week 36, from a patient treated with tofacitinib. This TCR came from a human donor with alopecia areata. The V gene is TRBV10-1, the J gene TRBJ2-1; D call uncertain. CDR3 region: CASSEQIYNEQFF. The CDR3 coding sequence is TGCGCCAGCAGTGAACAGATCTACAATGAGCAGTTCTTC.